This T cell receptor (beta chain) was retrieved from a study of CD8+CD57+ T cells in acquired aplastic anemia. It was genomic DNA that served as the template for profiling TCR beta VDJ and CDR3. TCRdb redid the calling of the reads with MiXCR, one entry per CDR3 protein. The sample has fewer than 80,000 distinct CDR3 sequences; under 80% are singletons. CD8+CD57+ cell expansion, shown by flow cytometry, had occurred in the patients selected for sequencing. The receptor was derived from a human donor with aplastic anemia. Source material: sorted CD4+, CD8+, or CD8+CD57+ T cells (not recorded which) from PBMCs.

The CDR3 coding sequence is TGTGCCACCAGCAGAGTAGGTTACGAGCAGTACTTC. Amino acids: CATSRVGYEQYF. The chain employs TRBV15 and TRBJ2-7; D not certain. Trimming pared 1 base from V and 4 bases from J, leaving 5 bases between. Germline assignment: CDR1 LNHNV and CDR2 YYDKDF (reference sequence). The CDR3 runs 12 residues. Supplemented by reference TRBV15 and TRBJ2-7, the full variable domain reads DAMVIQNPRYQVTQFGKPVTLSCSQTLNHNVMYWYQQKSSQAPKLLFHYYDKDFNNEADTPDNFQSRRPNTSFCFLDIRSPGLGDTAMYLCATSRVGYEQYFGPGTRLTVT.